This TCR beta chain came from a study of post-analysis software for immune sequencing data (dated by TCRdb to between 2014 and 2017). Concerning the study at large: Disease courses on record covered relapsing-remitting, secondary progressive and progressive-relapsing multiple sclerosis, though some patients had no subtype annotation. Patient repertoires were compared against around 10 previously published healthy control repertoires from donors aged 6 to 25 years. A subset of samples was prepared in parallel using single-end sample barcoding, then pooled and co-amplified after Illumina adapter ligation. The study at large found these results: The control group was slightly older than the multiple sclerosis patient group. Compared with controls, multiple sclerosis patients had significantly lower normalized Chao1 diversity, a finding suggesting substantial peripheral T-cell clonal expansion. Patients showed significantly higher frequencies than controls for a few TRBV segments, among them TRBV5-6, TRBV5-1 and TRBV20-1. Strong co-clustering of samples prepared in the same batch was shown by direct clustering with F measure, prompting a batch-effect correction.

TCR beta repertoires were profiled from peripheral blood of approximately 13 young patients with multiple sclerosis to demonstrate the VDJtools post-analysis software. The patients with multiple sclerosis were children and adolescents between roughly 6 and 17 years of age. Libraries were constructed by PCR. TCRdb shows the sequencer as Illumina HiSeq 2500. To reduce PCR and sequencing biases, unique molecular identifiers were incorporated into the TCR beta cDNA libraries. Roughly 0.5 million cDNA molecules were obtained per 1 to 10 million input T cells, so each molecule approximated one T cell. The patient libraries were prepared and sequenced with the same protocol used for the earlier healthy control dataset. Within a given batch, samples were prepared together, multiplexed and sequenced on the same HiSeq lane. The original methods were these. MIGEC was used to process the raw barcoded reads, and molecular identifier groups with only a single read were discarded before consensus assembly and CDR3 extraction. VDJtools was used for post-analysis of the clonotype tables, with diversity normalized by down-sampling every dataset to the smallest sample size. To correct batch-related cross-sample contamination, repertoire overlap clustering matched CDR3 amino acid sequences but not nucleotide sequences. TCRdb reran the public reads through fastp at Q25 and MiXCR, keeping productive beta chains. All rows with the same CDR3 protein become a single entry with the most common DNA and genes. The V and J calls were not made by the authors but by TCRdb's processing. The sample table lists about 540,000 distinct CDR3 sequences, 34% of them with a count of one. About 5.6% of the sample is in the top ten clones.

The CDR1 and CDR2 encoded by the germline V gene (reference sequence) are MNHEY and SMNVEV. V is pared back by 1 base and J by 3 bases, with 10 bases lying between the germline termini. The CDR3 has 14 amino acids, counting the end cysteine and phenylalanine. The CDR3 DNA has 42 bases and is translated from base 1. Concerning this clonotype: The antigen it recognizes is unknown. Base qualities were left out, and no much larger clone turns up one base away.

This receptor chain uses TRBV27 and TRBJ2-7; TRBD1 is possibly the D segment (5 matching bases). Sequencing was performed on blood. The receptor was derived from a girl aged 2-17 years with multiple sclerosis. The DNA sequence reads TGTGCCAGCAGTTTATGGGGCCAATTCTACGAGCAGTACTTC. This yields the protein CASSLWGQFYEQYF.